This T cell receptor beta chain is drawn from a study of technical replicates of blood from a few donors (dated by TCRdb to between 2016 and 2019). This clone was recorded at least ten times. Its antigen is still unknown. No base quality information exists; no much larger clone differs at one position. For CDR1 and CDR2, the germline V gene lists SGHAT and FQNNGV. Including the terminal cysteine and phenylalanine, the CDR3 comprises 15 residues. Here the CDR3 DNA is all that survives: 45 bases in frame from base 1. Relative to germline, V is missing 7 bases and J is missing 5 bases, with 12 bases of the junction outside any gene match. The library was produced with the immunoSEQ multiplex PCR assay. TCRdb took this table from immuneACCESS and kept in-frame rearrangements with V and J called. Such tables lack part of the clones; where checked against another copy, unresolved V genes explain under half of the gap, and the rest is unexplained. Counted in this sample were over 50,000 clones; 86% of them appeared once. Of the sample, approximately 4.8% is held by the ten largest clones.

The chain uses TRBV11-2 and TRBJ2-5, with 8 bases in between that match TRBD2. The source is a human donor in good health. Some clones in this sample may be carry-over from other donors' samples. Material: PBMCs. The CDR3 loop reads CASTAWPAGEETQYF. The DNA sequence follows: TGTGCCAGCACTGCTTGGCCAGCGGGGGAGGAGACCCAGTACTTC.